The 18 T cell receptor beta chains given below trace back to one sample, sequenced in a study of brain T cells in children with intractable seizures. The protocol was immunoSEQ multiplex PCR, while the TCRdb copy is restricted to in-frame clones and leaves out a portion. The repertoire holds 100,000 to 120,000 clones, 90% to 95% seen once, with roughly 4% in the top ten. The material was peripheral blood, obtained at surgery. These receptors all come from a boy under three years old with hemimegalencephaly and intractable seizures.

This chain links TRBV28 with TRBJ2-1; 8 bases agree with TRBD1. V was clipped by 2 bases and J by 4 bases; unmatched bases: 4. CDR3 length equals 15 residues. Germline V gene sequence: CDR1 MDHEN, CDR2 SYDVKM. The CDR3 here is CASSLRQGSYNEQFF. The CDR3, as DNA: TGTGCCAGCAGTTTACGACAGGGGTCATACAATGAGCAGTTCTTC. The full variable domain, with the rest looked up from reference TRBV28 and TRBJ2-1, is DVKVTQSSRYLVKRTGEKVFLECVQDMDHENMFWYRQDPGLGLRLIYFSYDVKMKEKGDIPEGYSVSREKKERFSLILESASTNQTSMYLCASSLRQGSYNEQFFGPGTRLTVL.

The genes are TRBV9 and TRBJ2-1, with D maybe TRBD1 (6 bases). Germline CDR1 is SGDLS and CDR2 is YYNGEE. V lost 0 bases to trimming and J lost 9 bases, with 13 bases between them. The CDR3 is 14 residues long. CDR3 in amino acids: CASSVGGQVTEQFF. The CDR3 DNA is TGTGCCAGCAGCGTAGGGGGGCAGGTCACTGAGCAGTTCTTC.

V and J are TRBV28 and TRBJ2-5; D unresolved. V was clipped by 3 bases and J by 1 base, with 9 bases between them. Germline values: CDR1 MDHEN, CDR2 SYDVKM. CDR3 size: 14 residues. The CDR3: CASSFMGIQETQYF. As DNA, the CDR3 is TGTGCCAGCAGTTTTATGGGCATCCAAGAGACCCAGTACTTC.

The V and J genes are TRBV5-4 and TRBJ2-7, with 13 bases that match TRBD2. V dropped 3 bases and J dropped 7; count of bases not matched to a gene: 1. The CDR3 extends over 13 amino acids. Germline assignment: CDR1 SGHNT and CDR2 YYREEE (reference sequence). The CDR3 reads CASSSGLAGEQYF. CDR3 sequence (DNA): TGTGCCAGCAGCTCGGGACTAGCGGGAGAGCAGTACTTC.

This clone was seen only once. The V call is TRBV2, the J call TRBJ2-7; 7 bases are shared with TRBD2. Trimming took 4 bases from V and 2 from J; bases not matched to a gene: 11. CDR1 is SNHLY and CDR2 is FYNNEI in the germline V gene. The CDR3 length is 16 residues. Written as DNA, the CDR3 is TGTGCCAGCAGTGGCCCTGGGCCGGCGGGAGCCTACGAGCAGTACTTC. Its protein is CASSGPGPAGAYEQYF. Based on the CDR3 plus reference TRBV2 and TRBJ2-7, the full variable domain is EPEVTQTPSHQVTQMGQEVILRCVPISNHLYFYWYRQILGQKVEFLVSFYNNEISEKSEIFDDQFSVERPDGSNFTLKIRSTKLEDSAMYFCASSGPGPAGAYEQYFGPGTRLTVT.

The CDR3 region has the DNA TGTGCCAGCAGCAAAGGTTATAGGAATGAGCAGTTCTTC. Protein product: CASSKGYRNEQFF. The chain links TRBV21-1 to TRBJ2-1. TRBV21-1 is marked as a pseudogene. This CDR3 comprises 13 residues.

The chain couples TRBV19 to TRBJ1-2, with a tentative D call TRBD1 (6 bases). V shed 5 bases and J shed 8 bases, with 24 bases lying between them. Germline values: CDR1 LNHDA, CDR2 SQIVND (reference sequence). The CDR3 has 16 amino acids. The CDR3 coding sequence is TGTGCCAGTAGTTCCTCCCCCCTTGGACAGCCGGGGGGCTACACCTTC. It translates to CASSSSPLGQPGGYTF.

This clone was observed a single time. The V and J genes are TRBV7-2 and TRBJ2-6; D tentatively reads TRBD1 or TRBD2 (5 bases each). The CDR3 loop spans 17 amino acids. V was clipped by 1 base and J by 2 bases, with 12 bases between them. CDR1 SGHTA and CDR2 FQGNSA come from the germline V gene. In DNA form, the CDR3 reads TGTGCCAGCAGCTTAGAAGGGTGGGGGACTGGGGCCAACGTCCTGACTTTC. Protein sequence: CASSLEGWGTGANVLTF.

This chain links TRBV4-1 with TRBJ2-4, with 7 bases that match TRBD1. The germline V gene encodes CDR1 MGHRA and CDR2 YSYEKL. V was clipped by 5 bases and J by 8 bases; unmatched bases: 3. The CDR3 spans 12 residues. The CDR3 DNA reads TGCGCCAGCAGCTTTCAGGGGGACATTCAGTACTTC. Amino acid sequence: CASSFQGDIQYF.

V is TRBV4-1 and J is TRBJ2-1; 7 nucleotides agree with TRBD2. The CDR3 has 15 amino acids. V was pared by 5 bases and J by 0 bases, with 4 bases of the junction left unmatched. The germline V gene has CDR1 MGHRA and CDR2 YSYEKL. In nucleotides, the CDR3 is TGCGCCAGCAGCGCCTGGGAGGGCTCCTACAATGAGCAGTTCTTC. Residues: CASSAWEGSYNEQFF.

This clone was found once. This chain links TRBV21-1 with TRBJ2-1; the table's D call of TRBD2 was not tested on the DNA. TRBV21-1 is a pseudogene locus. The CDR3 is 15 amino acids. The CDR3 sequence: CASSKVAGAYNEQFF. For the CDR3, the DNA is TGTGCCAGCAGCAAAGTAGCGGGAGCCTACAATGAGCAGTTCTTC.

This chain links TRBV7-8 with TRBJ2-3, with no clear D. The germline V gene encodes CDR1 SGHVS and CDR2 FQNEAQ. The CDR3 runs 15 residues. Trimming removed 5 bases from V and 1 base from J, with 13 bases in between. CDR3 bases: TGTGCCAGCAGCCGACCCGGCTCCGGCACAGATACGCAGTATTTT. This codes for CASSRPGSGTDTQYF.

This chain connects TRBV5-6 to TRBJ2-1; D unclear. The CDR3 runs to 15 residues. Germline values: CDR1 SGHDT, CDR2 YYEEEE. Trimming removed 4 bases at V and 0 bases at J, with 11 bases between. The CDR3 DNA reads as TGTGCCAGCAGCGAGCTGATGAGCTCCTACAATGAGCAGTTCTTC. Translation gives CASSELMSSYNEQFF.

The V call is TRBV5-1, the J call TRBJ1-1; unclear D gene. The CDR3 extends over 13 amino acids. In germline, CDR1 is SGHRS, CDR2 YFSETQ. The V and J ends lost 1 base and 4 bases respectively, with 8 bases between them. The CDR3 reads CASSLSGTTEAFF. The CDR3 DNA sequence: TGCGCCAGCAGCTTGTCAGGAACCACTGAAGCTTTCTTT.

The V call is TRBV25-1, the J call TRBJ1-2; TRBD1 might be the D (5 bases). This CDR3 region has 15 residues. Germline V gene sequence: CDR1 MGHDK, CDR2 SYGVNS. V was trimmed by 4 bases and J by 4 bases, leaving 16 bases between them. CDR3 DNA: TGTGCCAGCAGTGTGGGACGAGGTCGGGGCTATGGCTACACCTTC. Protein: CASSVGRGRGYGYTF.

The chain recombines TRBV28 with TRBJ1-2; D perhaps matches TRBD1 (5 bases). This CDR3 region has 14 residues. The V gene's germline CDR1 is MDHEN and CDR2 SYDVKM. V lost 2 bases, J lost 7 bases, and 14 bases lay in between. The CDR3 DNA follows: TGTGCCAGCAGTTTACGCGGTGGGCAGGGTGGCTACACCTTC. As protein: CASSLRGGQGGYTF.

V gene TRBV9 combines with J gene TRBJ2-1, with 7 bases that match TRBD2. The CDR3 length is 15 residues. V lost 3 bases and J lost 9; bases outside the gene matches: 12. The germline gives CDR1 SGDLS, CDR2 YYNGEE. The CDR3 spells CASSARLAGSREQFF. The CDR3 DNA follows: TGTGCCAGCAGCGCCCGACTAGCCGGATCTCGTGAGCAGTTCTTC.

The chain uses TRBV5-6 and TRBJ2-1, with 11 bases that match TRBD2. Germline V gene sequence: CDR1 SGHDT, CDR2 YYEEEE. The CDR3 totals 17 residues. The V segment lost 0 bases and the J segment 4 bases; nucleotides outside the gene matches: 6. The CDR3 sequence is CASSLVAGTSGYNEQFF. The CDR3 coding sequence is TGTGCCAGCAGCTTGGTTGCAGGGACTAGCGGATACAATGAGCAGTTCTTC.